A single sample gave rise to the 21 T cell receptor beta chains below, sequenced in a study of control samples from healthy donors and cancer patients (dated by TCRdb to between 2020 and 2021). Libraries were constructed by the immunoSEQ multiplex PCR assay. The clones in this table, taken by TCRdb from immuneACCESS, are in-frame only. Not every clone is retained; where verified, under half of the shortfall comes from an unresolved V gene, and the cause of the rest is unknown. The sample data list 150,000 to 200,000 clones, and 91% of these were observed just once. The ten top clones hold approximately 1.5% of the sample. The sample consisted of blood. The receptors originated from a woman aged 25 to 39 in good health.

The rearrangement uses TRBV5-6 and TRBJ1-3; unclear D gene. Trimming took 1 base from V and 3 from J, leaving 8 bases between them. CDR3 length: 14 residues. Germline assignment: CDR1 SGHDT and CDR2 YYEEEE. In DNA form, the CDR3 reads TGTGCCAGCAGCTTGTTCCAGCATGGAAACACCATATATTTT. It yields the protein CASSLFQHGNTIYF.

This clone was observed once. The CDR3 nucleotides read TGTGCCAGCTCACCGGGACAGGGAGGTGAAAAACTGTTTTTT. This sequence encodes CASSPGQGGEKLFF. The V call is TRBV18, the J call TRBJ1-4; 9 nucleotides align to TRBD1. Germline CDR1 is KGHSH and CDR2 is LQKENI. The junction had 3 bases not matched to a gene; V was cut back by 3 bases and J by 7 bases. The CDR3 is 14 amino acids.

V and J are TRBV5-5 and TRBJ2-3; 8 bases line up with TRBD1. From germline, CDR1 is SGHKS and CDR2 YYEKEE (reference sequence). The CDR3 is made up of 16 amino acids. V lost 4 bases to trimming and J lost 0 bases; unmatched junction nucleotides: 7. The CDR3 sequence is CASSLRTGISTDTQYF. The CDR3 DNA sequence: TGTGCCAGCAGCCTACGGACAGGGATTAGCACAGATACGCAGTATTTT.

About this clone: A read error may account for a junction end that differs from germline. The chain carries TRBV6-5 and TRBJ1-2; 11 bases fit TRBD1. The CDR3 is 12 residues long. Germline CDR1 reads MNHEY; CDR2 reads SVGAGI. CDR3 in amino acids: CARRGQGGGYTF. The CDR3 DNA follows: TGTGCCCGCAGGGGACAGGGGGGGGGCTACACCTTC.

This clone is termed medium-sized. This rearrangement joins TRBV2 to TRBJ2-5; TRBD1 matches 11 bases. Germline V lookup: CDR1 SNHLY, CDR2 FYNNEI. With V trimmed by 5 bases and J by 5 bases, 7 bases remained unmatched. This CDR3 contains 15 residues. In nucleotides, the CDR3 is TGTGCCAGCAGTACTAGGACAGGGGGCACGGAGACCCAGTACTTC. This encodes CASSTRTGGTETQYF.

The J gene is TRBJ2-7, the V gene TRBV6-5; 9 bases align to TRBD2. From germline, CDR1 is MNHEY and CDR2 SVGAGI. The CDR3 has 15 amino acids. V dropped 2 bases and J dropped 4; count of bases not matched to a gene: 6. The CDR3 DNA sequence: TGTGCCAGCAGTTACGGAGCTAGCGGGAAATACGAGCAGTACTTC. It specifies CASSYGASGKYEQYF.

The rearrangement joins TRBV4-3 to TRBJ2-5, with D tentatively TRBD1 (6 bases). Germline values: CDR1 LGHNA, CDR2 YSLEER. Trimming left V 1 base short and J 4 bases short, with 10 bases between. This CDR3 has 14 residues. The CDR3 spells CASSQAGDGETQYF. CDR3 DNA sequence: TGCGCCAGCAGCCAAGCAGGGGATGGAGAGACCCAGTACTTC.

With regard to this clone: At the DNA level, this CDR3 is encoded by other sequences in the same sample as well. The chain couples TRBV7-9 to TRBJ1-1, with TRBD1 as a possible D gene (6 bases). The CDR3 runs to 13 residues. Germline assignment: CDR1 SEHNR and CDR2 FQNEAQ (reference sequence). The ends were cut back, 4 bases at V and 1 base at J, with 7 bases in the middle. The CDR3 bases are TGTGCCAGCAGCTCACAGGGGAACACTGAAGCTTTCTTT. This gives the protein CASSSQGNTEAFF.

Here the CDR3 DNA reads TGTGCCAGTAGTCCCCGCAATCAGCCCCAGCATTTT. This encodes CASSPRNQPQHF. V usage is TRBV19 and J usage is TRBJ1-5; D is unresolved. Germline V lookup: CDR1 LNHDA, CDR2 SQIVND (reference sequence). The V and J ends lost 5 bases and 2 bases respectively, with 4 bases between them. The CDR3 has 12 residues.

The chain uses TRBV19 and TRBJ1-4; D is uncertain. The V gene's germline CDR1 is LNHDA and CDR2 SQIVND (reference sequence). V was trimmed by 3 bases and J by 0 bases, leaving 5 bases between them. The CDR3 is 14 residues long. The CDR3 bases are TGTGCCAGTAGTATCCGGGCAACTAATGAAAAACTGTTTTTT. Translation gives CASSIRATNEKLFF.

V gene TRBV7-2 combines with J gene TRBJ2-7; the match to TRBD2 covers 11 bases. The CDR3 sequence is 16 residues long. Germline-derived CDR1 and CDR2 are SGHTA and FQGNSA. With V trimmed by 0 bases and J by 5 bases, 6 bases remained unmatched. The CDR3 DNA follows: TGTGCCAGCAGCTTAGCCCCCCTAGCGGGAGGCCACGAGCAGTACTTC. Protein: CASSLAPLAGGHEQYF.

The chain is built from TRBV6-2 or TRBV6-3 and TRBJ2-7, with D tentatively TRBD2 (6 bases). Trimming cost V 2 bases and J 3 bases, with 14 bases left between them. The CDR3 spans 15 residues. CDR1 is MNHEY, CDR2 SVGEGT, per germline. This CDR3 is CASSYGLAIDYEQYF. CDR3 nucleotides: TGTGCCAGCAGTTACGGTCTAGCGATTGACTACGAGCAGTACTTC.

The rearrangement links TRBV28 to TRBJ2-3; TRBD2 matches 11 bases. J was trimmed by 4 bases and V by 0 bases; bases with no gene match: 0. The CDR3 extends over 15 amino acids. CDR1 is MDHEN and CDR2 is SYDVKM in the germline V gene. The chain's CDR3 is CASSLWTSGADTQYF. CDR3 coding DNA: TGTGCCAGCAGTTTATGGACTAGCGGGGCAGATACGCAGTATTTT.

This clone was seen just once. This rearrangement joins TRBV18 to TRBJ2-2, with D unresolved. The CDR3 is 13 residues long. V was shortened by 3 bases and J by 4 bases, with 6 bases between the two germline ends. Germline CDR1 and CDR2: KGHSH and LQKENI. The CDR3 DNA reads TGTGCCAGCTCACCGACCTCCACCGGGGAGCTGTTTTTT. Its translation: CASSPTSTGELFF.

A single count supports this clone. This sequence joins TRBV2 and TRBJ2-2; tentatively, D is TRBD2 (6 bases). Germline CDR1 SNHLY, CDR2 FYNNEI. Trimming removed 6 bases at V and 0 bases at J, with 11 bases between. The CDR3 runs 15 residues. CDR3 protein: CASRRDSANTGELFF. CDR3 sequence (DNA): TGTGCCAGCAGGCGGGACTCCGCGAACACCGGGGAGCTGTTTTTT.

This rearrangement joins TRBV20-1 to TRBJ2-1; D not certain. Per the germline V gene, CDR1 is DFQATT and CDR2 is SNEGSKA (reference sequence). The CDR3 has 11 residues. V was clipped by 1 base and J by 8 bases, with 6 bases between them. The CDR3 region has the DNA TGCAGTGCTAGAGTAGTCGATGAGCAGTTCTTC. Translation: CSARVVDEQFF.

The V and J genes are TRBV2 and TRBJ1-5, with D perhaps TRBD1 (5 bases). Germline CDR1 is SNHLY and CDR2 is FYNNEI. The V end was cut by 3 bases, the J end by 5 bases, with 8 bases between. The CDR3 is 13 residues long. CDR3 bases: TGTGCCAGCAGTGAGGGACGGGATCAGCCCCAGCATTTT. It specifies CASSEGRDQPQHF.

A few counts support this clone. The V call is TRBV19, the J call TRBJ2-7, with D possibly being TRBD1 (6 bases). The CDR3 totals 14 residues. The germline V gene has CDR1 LNHDA and CDR2 SQIVND (reference sequence). Trimming removed 2 bases from V and 3 bases from J, with 11 bases in between. The CDR3 nucleotides read TGTGCCAGTAGTATAAGGTCAGGGGACTACGAGCAGTACTTC. Amino acids: CASSIRSGDYEQYF.

This clone has more than one count but fewer than ten. Other nucleotide sequences from this sample produce the same CDR3. The chain recombines TRBV6-5 with TRBJ1-2, with D uncertain. CDR1 and CDR2 from the germline V gene are MNHEY and SVGAGI. The CDR3 is 11 amino acids. V was trimmed by 5 bases and J by 4 bases, leaving 5 bases between them. In nucleotides, the CDR3 is TGTGCCAGCAGTCCAGGCTATGGCTACACCTTC. This sequence encodes CASSPGYGYTF.

The chain employs TRBV6-2 or TRBV6-3 and TRBJ1-2; D perhaps matches TRBD1 (6 bases). This CDR3 is built from 12 residues. The germline V gene encodes CDR1 MNHEY and CDR2 SVGEGT. The V and J ends lost 5 bases and 5 bases respectively, with 9 bases between them. The CDR3, as DNA: TGTGCCAGCAGTCGGACAGCGTATGGCTACACCTTC. Amino acids: CASSRTAYGYTF.

The chain has TRBV21-1 and TRBJ2-3; the table's D call, TRBD1, has no DNA check behind it. TRBV21-1 is reported as a pseudogene. The CDR3 totals 14 residues. The CDR3 here is CASSRDRGADTQYF. The CDR3 bases are TGTGCCAGCAGCCGGGACAGGGGAGCAGATACGCAGTATTTT.